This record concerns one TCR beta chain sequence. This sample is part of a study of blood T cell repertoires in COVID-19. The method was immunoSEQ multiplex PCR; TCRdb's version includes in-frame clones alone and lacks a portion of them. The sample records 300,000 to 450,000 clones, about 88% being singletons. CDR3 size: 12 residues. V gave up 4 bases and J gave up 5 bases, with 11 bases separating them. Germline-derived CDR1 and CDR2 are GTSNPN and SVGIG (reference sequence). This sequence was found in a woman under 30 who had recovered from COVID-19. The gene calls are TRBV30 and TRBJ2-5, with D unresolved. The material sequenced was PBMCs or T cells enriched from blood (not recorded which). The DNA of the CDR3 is TGTGCCTGGAAACAGAAAGTGGAGACCCAGTACTTC. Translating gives CAWKQKVETQYF.